Following are 8 T cell receptor beta chains from one sample sequenced in a study of shared clonotypes between healthy human individuals. The repertoire was sequenced with immunoSEQ multiplex PCR; TCRdb's copy has only in-frame clones and lacks some. The sample consists of fewer than 2.5 million clones, more than 85% of them appearing once. The sample consisted of naive CD4+ T cells from PBMCs. The subset was: CD45RA+ positively selected. These receptors originate from a man aged 18 to 29 in good health. Some clones in this sample may be carry-over from other donors' samples.

This clone was seen just once. The gene calls are TRBV18 and TRBJ2-5; TRBD1 might be the D (9 bases). V dropped 5 bases and J dropped 5 bases, with 15 bases sitting between them. This CDR3 spans 14 amino acids. Germline CDR1 is KGHSH and CDR2 is LQKENI. The CDR3 coding sequence is TGTGCCAGCTCAGGACAGGGGACTAGGGAGACCCAGTACTTC. Amino acid sequence: CASSGQGTRETQYF. Full variable domain (rest looked up from reference TRBV18 and TRBJ2-5): NAGVMQNPRHLVRRRGQEARLRCSPMKGHSHVYWYRQLPEEGLKFMVYLQKENIIDESGMPKERFSAEFPKEGPSILRIQQVVRGDSAAYFCASSGQGTRETQYFGPGTRLLVL.

The chain couples TRBV7-9 to TRBJ2-1; 10 nucleotides align to TRBD2. The V segment lost 5 bases and the J segment 7 bases; nucleotides outside the gene matches: 8. The CDR3 runs 15 residues. Germline lookup yields CDR1 SEHNR and CDR2 FQNEAQ (reference sequence). The CDR3 bases are TGTGCCAGCAGCAATAGCGGGGGGTTTGATAATGAGCAGTTCTTC. Its translation is CASSNSGGFDNEQFF.

V is TRBV4-2 and J is TRBJ2-7, with unresolved D. The CDR3 extends over 12 amino acids. In germline, CDR1 is LGHNA, CDR2 YNFKEQ. V lost 1 base to trimming and J lost 6 bases, with 7 bases between them. This CDR3 reads CASSQGRAEQYF. CDR3 in DNA: TGTGCCAGCAGCCAAGGAAGGGCCGAGCAGTACTTC.

The rearrangement uses TRBV7-2 and TRBJ1-2; D may be TRBD1 (6 bases). Trimming pared 6 bases from V and 3 bases from J, leaving 14 bases between. The CDR3 sequence is 14 residues long. Germline V gene data show CDR1 as SGHTA and CDR2 as FQGNSA. The CDR3 DNA reads as TGTGCCAGCAGTCGCCGGGGGGGCGACTATGGCTACACCTTC. It yields the protein CASSRRGGDYGYTF.

This clone was found once. This chain links TRBV30 with TRBJ1-5; D is uncertain. V dropped 0 bases and J dropped 9 bases, with 12 bases sitting between them. Germline V CDR1 and CDR2: GTSNPN, SVGIG (reference sequence). This CDR3 region has 13 residues. The CDR3 DNA is TGTGCCTGGAGTGTACAGACGCTGGGGCCCCAGCATTTT. Its translation is CAWSVQTLGPQHF.

The rearrangement uses TRBV11-2 and TRBJ2-7; 7 nucleotides align to TRBD2. There are 12 residues in the CDR3. The germline CDR1 and CDR2 sequences are SGHAT and FQNNGV. V was pared by 10 bases and J by 7 bases, with 10 bases of the junction left unmatched. CDR3 in DNA: TGTGCCAACGGAGGTTTCGGGAGGGAGCAGTACTTC. Residues: CANGGFGREQYF. The full variable domain, completed using reference TRBV11-2 and TRBJ2-7, is EAGVAQSPRYKIIEKRQSVAFWCNPISGHATLYWYQQILGQGPKLLIQFQNNGVVDDSQLPKDRFSAERLKGVDSTLKIQPAKLEDSAVYLCANGGFGREQYFGPGTRLTVT.

This rearrangement joins TRBV6-1 to TRBJ2-1; D gene ambiguous. Germline V gives CDR1 MNHNS, CDR2 SASEGT. V dropped 5 bases and J dropped 14 bases, with 16 bases sitting between them. This CDR3 contains 12 residues. The DNA of the CDR3 is TGTGCCAGCAGTCCTCCTACAAGCTCCGAGTTCTTC. Protein sequence: CASSPPTSSEFF.

This clone has a single count. The chain uses TRBV11-3 and TRBJ2-7, with D possibly matching TRBD1 (6 bases). V lost 4 bases and J lost 4, with 14 bases in between. Germline V lookup: CDR1 SGHNT, CDR2 YENEEA. This CDR3 comprises 14 residues. The CDR3 DNA is TGTGCCAGCAGCTCCCGACAGGACGAGTACGAGCAGTACTTC. This sequence encodes CASSSRQDEYEQYF.